This T cell receptor beta chain appears in the sequencing data of a study of T cell changes during pregnancy in multiple sclerosis (dated by TCRdb to between 2018 and 2021). With respect to the entire study: The study examined how the T cell repertoire changed over the course of pregnancy in women with multiple sclerosis.

V sheds 7 bases and J sheds 1 base, leaving 16 bases between their ends. The CDR3 runs 14 residues from the cysteine to the phenylalanine. Solely the CDR3 DNA is kept, with 42 bases framed from the first base. The germline V gene yields SQVTM for CDR1 and ANQGSEA for CDR2. Libraries were made using the immunoSEQ multiplex PCR assay. The source is immuneACCESS, and TCRdb retained only in-frame sequences with V and J called. Part of the clones is not carried over; for the studies checked, unresolved V genes explain less than half of this, and the remainder is unexplained. The sample includes some 56,000 clones, with roughly 90% observed a single time. The top ten constitute about 0.64% of the sample. Note on this clone: No cognate antigen has been identified for it. Per-base qualities were not stored, and no clone one base away is much larger.

The material sequenced was CD4+ T cells from peripheral blood mononuclear cells, taken after pregnancy. The TCR sequence derives from a female donor with multiple sclerosis, enrolled in a pregnancy study. The chain employs TRBV29-1 and TRBJ2-5; a tentative D call is TRBD1 (6 bases match). The sequence in DNA is TGCAGCGGCCTGTCAGGGGCGGCCCAAGAGACCCAGTACTTC. It codes for CSGLSGAAQETQYF.